Sequencing of this TCR beta chain was carried out in a study of blood T cell repertoires in COVID-19. The overall study: Whether acute or convalescent, the COVID-19 samples came from the United States, Italy and Spain. T cells, B-cell-depleted T cells, or PBMCs provided the cDNA or gDNA that served as material.

Germline trimming cut 2 bases from V and 6 bases from J; bases unmatched to any gene: 3. The germline V gene has CDR1 LNHDA and CDR2 SQIVND (reference sequence). CDR3 size: 14 residues. In the source study's methods: Quantification of nucleated cells was approximated via reference gene primer amplification. TCRdb's table, derived via immunoSEQ multiplex PCR, lists solely in-frame clones and lacks some. The V and J calls and clone size come from that table; D and trimming were worked out from the DNA. The table has 200,000 to 300,000 clones, approximately 82% seen once. The V and J genes are TRBV19 and TRBJ2-2; 7 positions match TRBD1. The sequenced sample was peripheral blood. The sequence derives from a middle-aged man who had recovered from COVID-19. The CDR3 protein is CASSITTGPGELFF. The CDR3 DNA reads as TGTGCCAGTAGTATAACGACAGGGCCCGGGGAGCTGTTTTTT. Variable domain in full (rest from reference TRBV19 and TRBJ2-2): DGGITQSPKYLFRKEGQNVTLSCEQNLNHDAMYWYRQDPGQGLRLIYYSQIVNDFQKGDIAEGYSVSREKKESFPLTVTSAQKNPTAFYLCASSITTGPGELFFGEGSRLTVL.